This T cell receptor (beta chain) came from a study of cytomegalovirus exposure and HLA in healthy donors. About this clone itself: The junction differs from germline at one of its ends, possibly a read error.

Primers for the PCR totalled 60 Vbeta and 13 Jbeta. TCRdb's copy holds only in-frame clones and misses some; the assay was immunoSEQ multiplex PCR. This table has about 190,000 clones, 84% appearing once. This CDR3 comprises 14 residues. Germline V lookup: CDR1 SNHLY, CDR2 FYNNEI. This clonotype was sampled from a boy between 10 and 17 years old in good health and CMV-seronegative. The V gene is TRBV2, the J gene TRBJ2-1, with a tentative D call TRBD2 (5 bases). Material for sequencing was PBMCs. The CDR3 sequence is CASREGMGAHEQFF. The CDR3 nucleotides read TGTGCCAGCAGAGAAGGGATGGGAGCGCATGAGCAGTTCTTC.